Here is one TCR beta chain with its context. This clone's antigen is unknown. Base qualities are missing; no much larger clone stands one base away. Participants in the prospective study were aged about 18 to 90 years, lived in more than 20 United States geographic areas, and enrolled through a virtual design. Cohort assignment in the prospective study relied on participant-reported clinical history from a screening survey and a study questionnaire. ImmuneRACE Cohort 3 recovered participants were defined by two consecutive negative NP/OP PCR tests, healthcare professional clearance, or symptom resolution. In the prospective study, mobile phlebotomists collected whole blood, serum and a nasopharyngeal or oropharyngeal swab from each participant. Participants in the prospective study had the option to provide additional blood draws and questionnaires over a 2-month period. Prospective study blood samples were shipped either frozen or at room temperature before DNA extraction.

The CDR3 measures 14 amino acids from cysteine to phenylalanine. The entry retains the CDR3 DNA only, 42 bases that are in frame from base 1. Trimmed from V: 3 bases; trimmed from J: 6 bases; junction bases lacking a gene match: 1. CDR1 and CDR2 were assigned from the germline V gene as SNHLY and FYNNEI. The data derive from a study of blood T cell repertoires in COVID-19 (TCRdb year 2020). Background on the whole study: The collaborator samples originated in the United States, Italy and Spain and spanned the acute and convalescent phases of COVID-19. The samples were drawn from the first 160 participants of the ongoing ImmuneRACE study and from under 1,500 subjects provided by 6 global collaborators. Where available, HLA class I and class II types were obtained from metadata supplied by the sample provider rather than from assay-based typing. The sample metadata nearly always contained a de-identified subject ID, COVID-19 status, age in years and sex. The material from the prospective study consisted of cDNA or gDNA derived from T cells, B-cell-depleted T cells, or PBMCs. The repertoires were made available in a free public database intended to serve as a resource for research on the immune response to SARS-CoV-2. The dataset comprised deeply sampled blood TCRbeta repertoires from subjects exposed to, actively infected with, or recovered from COVID-19. General study outcomes and caveats: The quantity of clinical and demographic metadata differed by source and by participant and was supplied without curation.

TCRbeta CDR3 regions were amplified from genomic DNA by means of the immunoSEQ Assay, a bias-controlled multiplex PCR. As for the original processing: Within the assay, amplification of reference gene primers was used to estimate how many nucleated cells each sample contained. To quantify the absolute abundance of each unique TCRbeta CDR3 rearrangement, sequence reads were collapsed and filtered. For each sample, productive Simpson clonality was calculated as the square root of Simpson's diversity index across productive rearrangements. The table was pulled from immuneACCESS by TCRdb, which kept in-frame rearrangements only. Such tables lose some clones; where checked, under half of the loss comes from unresolved V genes, and the rest has no known cause. From that table come the V and J calls and clone size; the DNA was used to work out D and trimming. A total of 150,000 to 200,000 clones appear in this sample, around 88% of them only once. About 9.6% of the sample belongs to the ten largest clones.

The V gene is TRBV2 and the J gene is TRBJ2-2; a stretch of 10 junction bases matches TRBD1. The TCR sequence derives from a woman in her thirties who had recovered from COVID-19. Sequencing was done on a sample of PBMCs or T cells enriched from blood (not recorded which). The CDR3 loop reads CASSDGTGAGELFF. Read as DNA, the sequence is TGTGCCAGCAGTGACGGGACAGGGGCCGGGGAGCTGTTTTTT.